This T cell receptor (beta chain) is from a study of T-cell reconstitution after alpha-beta-depleted transplantation in children. Study-wide findings and caveats: The high TCRbeta diversity at day 60 in some patients came from surviving recipient T cells and thymic progenitors. After transplant, at about two months, alpha-beta T cells were reportedly derived from several hundred expanded graft clones. T cells produced anew were the main source of T-cell counts and diversity one year after transplant.

This CDR3 has 15 amino acids. J lost 1 base, V lost 2 bases, and 5 bases had no gene match. CDR1 and CDR2 (germline): DFQATT, SNEGSKA (reference sequence). This clonotype occurred many times. Its antigen is unknown. A TCRbeta library incorporating unique molecular identifiers was prepared. Via MiXCR, TCRdb re-called the PCR reads, giving one row per CDR3 protein. The repertoire holds roughly 200,000 distinct CDR3 sequences, approximately 6.9% seen once, with approximately 5.7% in the top ten. The starting material was PBMCs, obtained before TCRalphabeta/CD19-depleted stem cell transplant. The sequence derives from a boy aged 2-15 years with acute lymphoblastic leukemia, due to receive a stem cell transplant. The rearrangement joins TRBV20-1 to TRBJ1-3; 7 bases agree with TRBD1. CDR3 region: CSARRQGRSGNTIYF. CDR3 DNA sequence: TGCAGTGCTAGAAGACAGGGAAGATCTGGAAACACCATATATTTT.